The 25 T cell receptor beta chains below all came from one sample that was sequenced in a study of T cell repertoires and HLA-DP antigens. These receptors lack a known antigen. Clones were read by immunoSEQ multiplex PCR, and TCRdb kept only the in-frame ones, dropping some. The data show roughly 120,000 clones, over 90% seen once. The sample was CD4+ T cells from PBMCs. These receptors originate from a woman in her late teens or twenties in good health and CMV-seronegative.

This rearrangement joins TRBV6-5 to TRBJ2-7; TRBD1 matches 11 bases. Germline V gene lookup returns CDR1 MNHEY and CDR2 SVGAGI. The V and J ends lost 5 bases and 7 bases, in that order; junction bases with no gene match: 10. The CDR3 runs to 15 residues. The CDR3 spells CASSGPRDRGKEQYF. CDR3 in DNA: TGTGCCAGCAGTGGTCCCCGGGACAGGGGGAAGGAGCAGTACTTC.

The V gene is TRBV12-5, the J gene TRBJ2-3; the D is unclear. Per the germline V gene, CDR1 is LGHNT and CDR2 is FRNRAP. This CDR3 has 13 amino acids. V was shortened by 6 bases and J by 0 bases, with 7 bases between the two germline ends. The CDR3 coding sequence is TGTGCTAGTGGGCCTATTAGCACAGATACGCAGTATTTT. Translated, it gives CASGPISTDTQYF.

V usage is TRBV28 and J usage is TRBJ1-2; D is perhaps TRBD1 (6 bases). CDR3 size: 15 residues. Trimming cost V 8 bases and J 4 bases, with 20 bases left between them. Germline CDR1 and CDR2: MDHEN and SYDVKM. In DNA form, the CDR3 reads TGTGCCAGCGCCTCCTCCGGGGGCGTAGTCTATGGCTACACCTTC. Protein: CASASSGGVVYGYTF.

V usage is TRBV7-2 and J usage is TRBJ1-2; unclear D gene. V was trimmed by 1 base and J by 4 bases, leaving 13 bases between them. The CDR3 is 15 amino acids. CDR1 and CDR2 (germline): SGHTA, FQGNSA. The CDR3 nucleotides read TGTGCCAGCAGCTTAGTCCGGCAATTTACCTATGGCTACACCTTC. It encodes CASSLVRQFTYGYTF.

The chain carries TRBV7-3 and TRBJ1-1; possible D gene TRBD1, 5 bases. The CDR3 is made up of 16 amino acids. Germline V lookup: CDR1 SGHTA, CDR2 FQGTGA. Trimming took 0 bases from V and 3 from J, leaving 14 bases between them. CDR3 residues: CASSLTGRTTDTEAFF. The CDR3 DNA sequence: TGTGCCAGCAGCTTAACGGGACGAACGACGGACACTGAAGCTTTCTTT.

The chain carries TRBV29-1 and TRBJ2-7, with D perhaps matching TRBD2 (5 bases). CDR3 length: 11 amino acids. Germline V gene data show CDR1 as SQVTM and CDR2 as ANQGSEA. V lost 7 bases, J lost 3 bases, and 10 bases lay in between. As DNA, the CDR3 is TGCAGCGCTGCCCGGGACTACGAGCAGTACTTC. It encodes CSAARDYEQYF.

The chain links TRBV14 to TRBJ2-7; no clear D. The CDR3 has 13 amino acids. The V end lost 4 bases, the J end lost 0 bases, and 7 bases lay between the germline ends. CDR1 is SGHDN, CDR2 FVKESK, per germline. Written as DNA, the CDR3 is TGTGCCAGCAGCCGGCCCAACTCCTACGAGCAGTACTTC. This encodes CASSRPNSYEQYF.

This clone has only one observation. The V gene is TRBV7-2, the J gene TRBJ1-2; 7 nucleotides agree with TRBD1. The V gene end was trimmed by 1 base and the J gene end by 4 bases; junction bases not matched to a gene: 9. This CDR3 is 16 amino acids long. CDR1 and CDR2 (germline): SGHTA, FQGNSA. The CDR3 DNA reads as TGTGCCAGCAGCTTAGGCCCCAACAGGGGCCCCTATGGCTACACCTTC. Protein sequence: CASSLGPNRGPYGYTF. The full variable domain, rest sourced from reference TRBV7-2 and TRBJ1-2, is GAGVSQSPSNKVTEKGKDVELRCDPISGHTALYWYRQSLGQGLEFLIYFQGNSAPDKSGLPSDRFSAERTGGSVSTLTIQRTQQEDSAVYLCASSLGPNRGPYGYTFGSGTRLTVV.

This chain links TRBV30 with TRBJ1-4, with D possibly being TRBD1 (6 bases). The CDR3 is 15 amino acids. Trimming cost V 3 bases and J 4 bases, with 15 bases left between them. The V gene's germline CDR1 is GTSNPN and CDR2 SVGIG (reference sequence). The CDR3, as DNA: TGTGCCTGGAGCTCTGATGGGACACATAATGAAAAACTGTTTTTT. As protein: CAWSSDGTHNEKLFF.

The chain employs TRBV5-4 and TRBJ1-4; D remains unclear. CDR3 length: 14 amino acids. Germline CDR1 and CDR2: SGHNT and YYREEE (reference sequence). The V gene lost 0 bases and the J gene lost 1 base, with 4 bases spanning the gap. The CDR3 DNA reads TGTGCCAGCAGCTTGGTTGGAACTAATGAAAAACTGTTTTTT. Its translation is CASSLVGTNEKLFF.

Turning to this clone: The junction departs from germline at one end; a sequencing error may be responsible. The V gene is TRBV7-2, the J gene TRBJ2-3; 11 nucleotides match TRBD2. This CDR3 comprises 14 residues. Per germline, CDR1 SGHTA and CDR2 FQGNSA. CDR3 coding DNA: TGTGCCAGCAGCTTAGTGTCTAGCGGGAGGCTCAAGGGTTTT. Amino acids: CASSLVSSGRLKGF. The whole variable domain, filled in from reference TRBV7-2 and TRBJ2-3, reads GAGVSQSPSNKVTEKGKDVELRCDPISGHTALYWYRQSLGQGLEFLIYFQGNSAPDKSGLPSDRFSAERTGGSVSTLTIQRTQQEDSAVYLCASSLVSSGRLKGFGPGTRLTVL.

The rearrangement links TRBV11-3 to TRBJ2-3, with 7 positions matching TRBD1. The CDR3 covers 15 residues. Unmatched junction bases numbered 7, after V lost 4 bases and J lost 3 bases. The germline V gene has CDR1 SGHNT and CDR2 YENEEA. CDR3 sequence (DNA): TGTGCCAGCAGCTATGGACGGGACAGTACAGATACGCAGTATTTT. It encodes CASSYGRDSTDTQYF. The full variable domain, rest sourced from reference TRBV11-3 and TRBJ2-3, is EAGVVQSPRYKIIEKKQPVAFWCNPISGHNTLYWYLQNLGQGPELLIRYENEEAVDDSQLPKDRFSAERLKGVDSTLKIQPAELGDSAVYLCASSYGRDSTDTQYFGPGTRLTVL.

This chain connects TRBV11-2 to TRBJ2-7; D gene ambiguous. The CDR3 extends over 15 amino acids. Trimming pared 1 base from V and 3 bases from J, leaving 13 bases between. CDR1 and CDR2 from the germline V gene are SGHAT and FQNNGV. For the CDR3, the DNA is TGTGCCAGCAGCTTAGGGCCCCAGACCTTCTACGAGCAGTACTTC. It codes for CASSLGPQTFYEQYF.

CDR3 in amino acids: CASSPRVSGSYEQYF. The CDR3 DNA reads as TGTGCCAGCAGCCCCCGGGTGAGCGGGTCCTACGAGCAGTACTTC. The gene calls are TRBV9 and TRBJ2-7, with a possible D match to TRBD2 (6 bases). Germline V lookup: CDR1 SGDLS, CDR2 YYNGEE. With 4 bases removed from V and 1 base from J, the gap between germline ends came to 15 bases. This CDR3 has 15 amino acids.

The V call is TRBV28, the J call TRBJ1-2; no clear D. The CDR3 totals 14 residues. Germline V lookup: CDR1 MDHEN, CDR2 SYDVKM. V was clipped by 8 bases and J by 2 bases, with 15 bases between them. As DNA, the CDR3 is TGTGCCAGCCTCCCCCAACCTTTAAACTATGGCTACACCTTC. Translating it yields CASLPQPLNYGYTF.

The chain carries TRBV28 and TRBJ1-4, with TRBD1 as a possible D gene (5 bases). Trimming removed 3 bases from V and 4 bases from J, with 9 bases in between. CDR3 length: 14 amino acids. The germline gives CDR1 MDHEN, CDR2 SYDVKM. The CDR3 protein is CASSFGGGNEKLFF. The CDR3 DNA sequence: TGTGCCAGCAGTTTTGGCGGGGGTAATGAAAAACTGTTTTTT.

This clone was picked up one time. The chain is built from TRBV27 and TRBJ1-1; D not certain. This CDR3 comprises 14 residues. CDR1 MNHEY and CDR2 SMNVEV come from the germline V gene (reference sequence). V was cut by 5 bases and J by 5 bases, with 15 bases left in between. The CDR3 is CASSPRPERTEAFF. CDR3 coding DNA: TGTGCCAGCAGTCCCCGGCCCGAACGTACTGAAGCTTTCTTT.

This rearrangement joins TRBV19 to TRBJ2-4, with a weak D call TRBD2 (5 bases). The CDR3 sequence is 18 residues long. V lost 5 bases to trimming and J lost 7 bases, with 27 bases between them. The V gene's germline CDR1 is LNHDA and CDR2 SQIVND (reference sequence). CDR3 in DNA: TGTGCCAGTAGTGTCGGTAGACCGGACTCCCCGGTCAGGAACATTCAGTACTTC. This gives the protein CASSVGRPDSPVRNIQYF. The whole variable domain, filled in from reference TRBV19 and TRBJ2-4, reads DGGITQSPKYLFRKEGQNVTLSCEQNLNHDAMYWYRQDPGQGLRLIYYSQIVNDFQKGDIAEGYSVSREKKESFPLTVTSAQKNPTAFYLCASSVGRPDSPVRNIQYFGAGTRLSVL.

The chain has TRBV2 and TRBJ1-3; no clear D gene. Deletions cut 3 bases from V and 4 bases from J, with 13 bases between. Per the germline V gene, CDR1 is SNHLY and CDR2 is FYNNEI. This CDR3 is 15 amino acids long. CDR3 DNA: TGTGCCAGCAGTGACCTTGTAGGGTTGGGAAACACCATATATTTT. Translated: CASSDLVGLGNTIYF.

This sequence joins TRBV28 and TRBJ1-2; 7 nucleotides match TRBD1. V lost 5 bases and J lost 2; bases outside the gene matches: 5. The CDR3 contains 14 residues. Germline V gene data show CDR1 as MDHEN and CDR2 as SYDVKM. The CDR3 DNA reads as TGTGCCAGCAGTCCACCGACAGGGAACTATGGCTACACCTTC. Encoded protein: CASSPPTGNYGYTF.

The CDR3 spells CASSLWDSVSGNTIYF. CDR3 DNA: TGTGCCAGCAGCTTGTGGGATAGTGTCTCTGGAAACACCATATATTTT. The chain is built from TRBV5-5 and TRBJ1-3; D unresolved. CDR1 is SGHKS and CDR2 is YYEKEE in the germline V gene (reference sequence). The CDR3 is 16 amino acids. The germline V and J ends were trimmed by 1 base and 0 bases, with 11 bases remaining between them.

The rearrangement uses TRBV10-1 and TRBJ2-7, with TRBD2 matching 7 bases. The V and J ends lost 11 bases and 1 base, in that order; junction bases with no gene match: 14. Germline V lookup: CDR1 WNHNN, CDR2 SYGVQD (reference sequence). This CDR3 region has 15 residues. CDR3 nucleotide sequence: TGCGCCCGGGGGAGGGACTTCCGAGGGTCCTACGAGCAGTACGTC. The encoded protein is CARGRDFRGSYEQYV.

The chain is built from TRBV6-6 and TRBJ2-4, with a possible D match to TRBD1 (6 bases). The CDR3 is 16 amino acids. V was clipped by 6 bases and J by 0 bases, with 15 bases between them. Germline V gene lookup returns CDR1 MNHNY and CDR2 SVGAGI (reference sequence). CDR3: CASSRGQNLAKNIQYF. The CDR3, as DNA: TGTGCCAGCAGCCGAGGACAGAACCTAGCCAAAAACATTCAGTACTTC.

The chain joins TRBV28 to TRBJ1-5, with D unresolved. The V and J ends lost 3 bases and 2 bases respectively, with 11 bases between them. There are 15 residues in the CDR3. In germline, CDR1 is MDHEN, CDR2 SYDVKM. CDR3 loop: CASSFLKGGNQPQHF. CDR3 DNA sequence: TGTGCCAGCAGTTTCTTAAAGGGTGGCAATCAGCCCCAGCATTTT.

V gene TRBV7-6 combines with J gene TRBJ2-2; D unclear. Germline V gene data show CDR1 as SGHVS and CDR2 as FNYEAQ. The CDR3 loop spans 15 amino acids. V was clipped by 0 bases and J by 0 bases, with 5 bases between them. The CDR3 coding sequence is TGTGCCAGCAGCTTAGCGCAACCGAACACCGGGGAGCTGTTTTTT. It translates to CASSLAQPNTGELFF.